Listed here are 10 T cell receptor beta chains from one sample, sequenced in a study of STAT3 mutations in large granular lymphocyte leukemia. Produced via immunoSEQ multiplex PCR; TCRdb's table is partial and in-frame only. This table has 8,000 to 13,000 clones, about 85% appearing once. No antigens are known for them. Study-level points and caveats: At least one immunodominant TCR beta clonotype appeared in every T-cell large granular lymphocyte leukemia patient.

The source material was peripheral blood mononuclear cells. These receptors came from a man between 60 and 70 years old with T-cell large granular lymphocyte leukemia. Some clones in this sample may be carry-over from other donors' samples.

In this sample, this clone turned up once. The rearrangement links TRBV4-2 to TRBJ2-7, with D perhaps TRBD1 (6 bases). Per the germline V gene, CDR1 is LGHNA and CDR2 is YNFKEQ. The CDR3 runs to 17 residues. V was clipped by 0 bases and J by 1 base, with 16 bases between them. CDR3 in amino acids: CASSQDLQGFGSYEQYF. The CDR3 DNA reads TGTGCCAGCAGCCAAGATCTCCAGGGGTTTGGGTCCTACGAGCAGTACTTC.

V usage is TRBV27 and J usage is TRBJ2-7; 7 bases are shared with TRBD1. The CDR3 sequence is 13 residues long. Germline V gene sequence: CDR1 MNHEY, CDR2 SMNVEV (reference sequence). J gave up 5 bases and V 7 bases, and 8 bases lay outside the gene matches. DNA of the CDR3: TGTGCCAGCACCAAGACAGGGTCGAACGAGCAGTACTTC. Encoded protein: CASTKTGSNEQYF.

This rearrangement joins TRBV19 to TRBJ2-1; perhaps TRBD1 as D (6 bases). The CDR3 covers 15 residues. Germline V gene data show CDR1 as LNHDA and CDR2 as SQIVND (reference sequence). Deletions cut 3 bases from V and 9 bases from J, with 18 bases between. CDR3 sequence reads: CASSIKGVARGEQFF. CDR3 nucleotide sequence: TGTGCCAGTAGTATTAAGGGGGTCGCCAGGGGTGAGCAGTTCTTC.

The gene calls are TRBV18 and TRBJ2-7; unclear D gene. Germline V gene sequence: CDR1 KGHSH, CDR2 LQKENI. This CDR3 comprises 14 residues. Trimming removed 0 bases from V and 2 bases from J, with 8 bases in between. CDR3 amino acids: CASSPPGLPYEQYF. CDR3 in DNA: TGTGCCAGCTCACCACCCGGCCTCCCCTACGAGCAGTACTTC.

CDR3 loop: CASSLGGQARMNTIYF. The CDR3 DNA reads as TGCGCCAGCAGCTTGGGGGGGCAGGCGAGGATGAACACCATATATTTT. The V gene is TRBV5-1, the J gene TRBJ1-3, with D perhaps matching TRBD1 (6 bases). The germline gives CDR1 SGHRS, CDR2 YFSETQ. Deletions cut 0 bases from V and 7 bases from J, with 17 bases between. The length of the CDR3 is 16 residues.

The rearrangement joins TRBV20-1 to TRBJ1-2; D not certain. V was clipped by 4 bases and J by 13 bases, with 16 bases between them. Germline-derived CDR1 and CDR2 are DFQATT and SNEGSKA (reference sequence). The CDR3 sequence is 11 residues long. For the CDR3, the DNA is TGCAGTGCTACCCAAAGAGGGAGCTCCACCTTC. Amino acid sequence: CSATQRGSSTF.

The chain combines TRBV30 with TRBJ1-4, with 9 bases identical to TRBD1. This CDR3 is 15 amino acids long. V gave up 3 bases and J gave up 3 bases; unmatched junction bases: 5. In germline, CDR1 is GTSNPN, CDR2 SVGIG (reference sequence). CDR3: CAWSGQGLSNEKLFF. CDR3 bases: TGTGCCTGGAGCGGACAGGGGCTTTCTAATGAAAAACTGTTTTTT.

The genes are TRBV10-3 and TRBJ1-3; D may be TRBD1 (6 bases). The germline gives CDR1 ENHRY, CDR2 SYGVKD. The CDR3 is 13 amino acids. Trimming removed 6 bases from V and 0 bases from J, with 6 bases in between. The CDR3 coding sequence is TGTGCCATCAGGGACAGCTCTGGAAACACCATATATTTT. Translating it yields CAIRDSSGNTIYF.

J is TRBJ2-2 and V is TRBV10-2; tentative D call: TRBD2 (6 bases). This CDR3 region has 14 residues. The V and J ends lost 0 bases and 5 bases respectively, with 7 bases between them. Germline V gene lookup returns CDR1 WSHSY and CDR2 SAAADI. CDR3 residues: CASSESGGTGELFF. CDR3 sequence (DNA): TGCGCCAGCAGTGAGTCTGGGGGGACCGGGGAGCTGTTTTTT.

The CDR3 protein is CASKGSDEQYF. Here the CDR3 DNA reads TGTGCCAGCAAAGGGTCCGACGAGCAGTACTTC. This chain links TRBV28 with TRBJ2-7; D remains unclear. Trimming removed 7 bases from V and 5 bases from J, with 9 bases in between. The CDR3 extends over 11 amino acids. The germline V gene has CDR1 MDHEN and CDR2 SYDVKM.